This T cell receptor beta chain was recovered during a study of blood T cells in healthy people across ages. This clonotype was seen only a few times. For the second PCR, which ran for roughly 6 to 12 cycles, a sample-barcoded 5' primer and a J-beta primer mix were used. TCRdb re-called the 5' RACE reads with MiXCR, one entry per CDR3 protein. Here the sample spans around 1,800,000 distinct CDR3 sequences, around 40% being singletons. Germline loops: CDR1 DFQATT, CDR2 SNEGSKA (reference sequence). The CDR3 is 13 amino acids. The V end was cut by 3 bases, the J end by 0 bases, with 8 bases between. The chain is built from TRBV20-1 and TRBJ1-2; D is undetermined. Sequenced: blood. The clonotype was recovered from a human donor in good health. The CDR3, as DNA: TGCAGTGCTAGGTACGGACCTAACTATGGCTACACCTTC. Translation gives CSARYGPNYGYTF.